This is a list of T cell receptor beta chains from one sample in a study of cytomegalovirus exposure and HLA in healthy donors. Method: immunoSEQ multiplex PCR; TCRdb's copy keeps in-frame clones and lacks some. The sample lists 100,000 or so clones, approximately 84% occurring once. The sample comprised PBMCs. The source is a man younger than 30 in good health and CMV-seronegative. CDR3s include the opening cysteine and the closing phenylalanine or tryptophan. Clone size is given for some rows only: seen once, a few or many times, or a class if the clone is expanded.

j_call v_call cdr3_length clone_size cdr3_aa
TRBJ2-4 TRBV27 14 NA CASSSGSTRNIQYF
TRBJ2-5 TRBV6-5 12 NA CASSYEGRNQYF
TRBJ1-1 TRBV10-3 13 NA CAISEEGKSKAFF
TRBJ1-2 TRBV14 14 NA CASSLDRINYGYTF
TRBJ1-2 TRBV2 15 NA CASSERQGANYGYTF
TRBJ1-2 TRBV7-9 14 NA CASSFSEGKYGYTF
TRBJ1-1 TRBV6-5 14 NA CASSYVAGGTEAFF
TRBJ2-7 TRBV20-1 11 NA CSARDYVEQYF
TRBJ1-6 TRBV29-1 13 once CSVGLDYNSPLHF
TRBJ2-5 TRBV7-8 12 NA CASSPGIETQYF
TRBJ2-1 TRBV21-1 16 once CASSKEPTGRVDEQFF
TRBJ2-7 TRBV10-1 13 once CASQLAESYEQYF
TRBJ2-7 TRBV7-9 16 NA CASSLPTGTGLYEQYF
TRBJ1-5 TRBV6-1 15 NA CASSEIRGGNQPQHF
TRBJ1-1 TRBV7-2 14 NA CASSPTTGNTEAFF
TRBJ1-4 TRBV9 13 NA CASSGGTGDKLFF
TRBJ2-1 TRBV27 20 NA CASRRWTSGSLDPTVWEQFF
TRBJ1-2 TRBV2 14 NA CASRPGQGGYGYTF
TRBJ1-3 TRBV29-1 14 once CSVPGQGSGNTIYF
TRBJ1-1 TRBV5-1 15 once CASSLTATMNTEAFF
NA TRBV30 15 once CAARALAGGPHEQYF
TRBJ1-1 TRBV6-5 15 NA CASSYRTGTNTEAFF
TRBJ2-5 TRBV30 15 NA CAWSKGTSGQETQYF
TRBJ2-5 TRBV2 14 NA CASSERTSRETQYF
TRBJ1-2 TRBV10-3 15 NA CAIRTGTELNYGYTF
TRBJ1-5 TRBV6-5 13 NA CASSSGQLQPQHF
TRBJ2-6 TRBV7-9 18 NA CASSSAQGWRTGANVLTF
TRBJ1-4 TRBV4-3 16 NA CASSQEEGRVGEKLFF
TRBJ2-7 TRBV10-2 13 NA CASRGGSSYEQYF
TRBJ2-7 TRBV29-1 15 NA CSVISGNPHVVEQYF
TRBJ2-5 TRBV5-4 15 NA CASSLLAGAQETQYF
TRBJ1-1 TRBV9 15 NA CASSVGGGTNTEAFF
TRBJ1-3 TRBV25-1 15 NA CASSEYPYSGNTIYF
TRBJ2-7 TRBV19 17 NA CASKGRGTGTDIYEQYF
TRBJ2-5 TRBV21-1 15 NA CASSPQGGGGETQYF
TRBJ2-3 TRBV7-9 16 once CASSLGRGRAGDTQYF
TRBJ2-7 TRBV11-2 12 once CASSFAGYEQYF
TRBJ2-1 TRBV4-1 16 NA CASSQDPSGRWNEQFF
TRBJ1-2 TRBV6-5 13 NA CASSRPGNYGYTF
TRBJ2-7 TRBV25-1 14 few CASSEPGPTSEQYF
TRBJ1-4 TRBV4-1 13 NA CASSRGLNEKLFF
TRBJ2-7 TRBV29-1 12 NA CSGTSSSYEQYF
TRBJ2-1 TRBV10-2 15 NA CASTDSGRAYNEQFF
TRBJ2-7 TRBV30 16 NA CAWSPRGASGSYEQYF
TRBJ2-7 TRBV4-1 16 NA CASSRATSGATYEQYF
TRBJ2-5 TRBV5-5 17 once CASSDPVTSGSGETQYF
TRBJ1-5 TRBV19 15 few CASSMAALGRQPQHF
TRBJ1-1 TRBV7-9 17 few CASSLGTGGRIDTEAFF
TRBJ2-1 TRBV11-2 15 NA CASSLTRGRASEQFF
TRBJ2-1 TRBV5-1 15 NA CASSLEAGAGNEQFF
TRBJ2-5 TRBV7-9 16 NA CASSPPRLAGRETQYF
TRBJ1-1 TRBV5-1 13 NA CASAQGALAEAFF
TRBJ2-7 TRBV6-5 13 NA CASSQYFTGHQYF
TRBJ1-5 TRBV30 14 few CAWSPRRGNQPQHF
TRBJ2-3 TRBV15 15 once CATSRDPGGTDTQYF
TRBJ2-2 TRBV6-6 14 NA CASSLRLATGELFF